This T cell receptor beta chain stems from a study of siplizumab effects on memory and regulatory T cells. The study, taken as a whole, reports: No functional test confirmed suppression by proliferating siplizumab-culture Tregs. An assignable naive or memory phenotype was lacking in roughly 80-96% of proliferating CD4+ or CD8+ clones. A minor fraction of alloreactive clones, and no more, mapped to unstimulated subsets. The naive T cell population seemed more diverse than memory cells and seemed a major contributor to the alloresponse.

Of note for this clone: The antigen remains unidentified.

The CDR3 length is 17 residues. Germline V gives CDR1 MNHEY, CDR2 SMNVEV (reference sequence). With 2 bases removed from V and 0 bases from J, the gap between germline ends came to 14 bases. Repertoires were generated with immunoSEQ multiplex PCR, while TCRdb's copy carries only in-frame clones and drops some. The repertoire has about 120,000 clones, around 95% of them found once; the top ten carry approximately 0.17%. Specimen: non-Treg CD4+ T cells sorted from blood. The rearrangement uses TRBV27 and TRBJ1-5, with D possibly TRBD1 on 5 matching bases. The clonotype comes from a human donor in good health. CDR3 protein: CASSLSWVGVSNQPQHF. CDR3 sequence (DNA): TGTGCCAGCAGTTTAAGTTGGGTGGGGGTTAGCAATCAGCCCCAGCATTTT.